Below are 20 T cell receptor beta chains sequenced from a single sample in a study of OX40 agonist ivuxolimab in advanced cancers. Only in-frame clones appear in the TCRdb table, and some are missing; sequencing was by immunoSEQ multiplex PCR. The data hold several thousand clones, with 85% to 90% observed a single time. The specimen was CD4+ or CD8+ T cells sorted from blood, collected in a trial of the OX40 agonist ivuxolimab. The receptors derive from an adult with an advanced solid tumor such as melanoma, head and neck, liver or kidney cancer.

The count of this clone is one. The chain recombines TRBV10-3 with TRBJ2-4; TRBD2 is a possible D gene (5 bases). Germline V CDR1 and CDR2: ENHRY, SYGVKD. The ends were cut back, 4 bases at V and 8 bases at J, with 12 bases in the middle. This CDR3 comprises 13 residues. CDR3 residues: CAISGPGVDIQYF. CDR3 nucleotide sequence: TGTGCCATCAGTGGTCCCGGGGTCGACATTCAGTACTTC.

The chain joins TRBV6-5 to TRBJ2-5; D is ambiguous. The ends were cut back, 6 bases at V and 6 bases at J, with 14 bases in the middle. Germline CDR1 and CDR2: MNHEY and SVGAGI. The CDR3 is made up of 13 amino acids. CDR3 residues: CASSPASFQTQYF. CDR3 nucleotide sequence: TGTGCCAGCAGCCCAGCCTCGTTTCAGACCCAGTACTTC.

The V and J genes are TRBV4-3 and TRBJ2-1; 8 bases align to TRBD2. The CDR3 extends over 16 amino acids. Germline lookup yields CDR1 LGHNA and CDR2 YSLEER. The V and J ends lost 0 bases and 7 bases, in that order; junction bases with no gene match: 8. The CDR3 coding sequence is TGCGCCAGCAGCCAAGAACAAGCGGGAGTCGGGAATGAGCAGTTCTTC. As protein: CASSQEQAGVGNEQFF.

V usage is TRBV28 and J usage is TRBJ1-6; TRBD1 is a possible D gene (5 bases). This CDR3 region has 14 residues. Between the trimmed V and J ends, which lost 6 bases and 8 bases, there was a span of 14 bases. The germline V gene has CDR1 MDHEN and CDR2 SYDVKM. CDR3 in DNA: TGTGCCAGCAGCGCTCAGGGAAGAGATTCACCCCTCCACTTT. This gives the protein CASSAQGRDSPLHF.

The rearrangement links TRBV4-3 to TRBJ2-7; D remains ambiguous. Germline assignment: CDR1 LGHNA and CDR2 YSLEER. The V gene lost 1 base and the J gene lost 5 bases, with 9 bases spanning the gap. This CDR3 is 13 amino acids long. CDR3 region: CASSQGWGDEQYF. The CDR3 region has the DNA TGCGCCAGCAGCCAAGGGTGGGGTGACGAGCAGTACTTC.

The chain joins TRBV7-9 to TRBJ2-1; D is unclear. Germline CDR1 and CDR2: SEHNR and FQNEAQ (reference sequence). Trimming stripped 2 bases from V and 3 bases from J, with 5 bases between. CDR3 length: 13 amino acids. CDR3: CASSLILYNEQFF. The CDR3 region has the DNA TGTGCCAGCAGCTTAATCCTCTACAATGAGCAGTTCTTC.

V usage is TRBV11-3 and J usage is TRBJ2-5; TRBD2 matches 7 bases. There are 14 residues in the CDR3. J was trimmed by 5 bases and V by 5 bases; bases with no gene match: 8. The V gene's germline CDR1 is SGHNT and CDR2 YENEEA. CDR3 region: CASSPDAGVETQYF. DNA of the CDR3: TGTGCCAGCAGCCCTGATGCGGGAGTTGAGACCCAGTACTTC.

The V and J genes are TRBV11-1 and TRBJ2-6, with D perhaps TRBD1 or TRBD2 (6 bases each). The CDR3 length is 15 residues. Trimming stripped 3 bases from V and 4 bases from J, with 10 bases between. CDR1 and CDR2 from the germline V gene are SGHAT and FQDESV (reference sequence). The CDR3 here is CASSLWGAGANVLTF. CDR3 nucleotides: TGTGCCAGCAGCTTGTGGGGGGCCGGGGCCAACGTCCTGACTTTC.

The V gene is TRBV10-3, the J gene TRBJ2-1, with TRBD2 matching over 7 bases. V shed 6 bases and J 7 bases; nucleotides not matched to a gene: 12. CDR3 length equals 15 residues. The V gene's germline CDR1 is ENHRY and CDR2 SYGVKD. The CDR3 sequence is CAISDASGRWNEQFF. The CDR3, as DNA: TGTGCCATCAGCGATGCTAGCGGAAGGTGGAATGAGCAGTTCTTC.

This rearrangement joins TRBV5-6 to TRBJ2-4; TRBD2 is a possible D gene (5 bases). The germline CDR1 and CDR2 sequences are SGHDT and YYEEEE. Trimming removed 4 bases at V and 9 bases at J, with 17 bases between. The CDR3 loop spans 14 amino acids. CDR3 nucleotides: TGTGCCAGCAGCCCGGGGTACTCTTCAAGCATTCAGTACTTC. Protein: CASSPGYSSSIQYF.

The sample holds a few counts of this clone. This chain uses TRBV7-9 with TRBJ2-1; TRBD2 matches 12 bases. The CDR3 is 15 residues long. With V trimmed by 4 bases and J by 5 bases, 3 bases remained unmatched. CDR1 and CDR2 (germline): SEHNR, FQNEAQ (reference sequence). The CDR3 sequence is CASSSSGRADNEQFF. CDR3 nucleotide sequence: TGTGCCAGCAGCTCTAGCGGGAGGGCTGACAATGAGCAGTTCTTC.

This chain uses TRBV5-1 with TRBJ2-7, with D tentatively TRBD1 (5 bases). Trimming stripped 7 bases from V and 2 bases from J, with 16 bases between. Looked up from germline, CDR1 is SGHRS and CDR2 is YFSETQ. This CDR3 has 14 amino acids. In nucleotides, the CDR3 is TGCGCCAGCGGCCAACTGACAGCAACCTACGAGCAGTACTTC. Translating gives CASGQLTATYEQYF.

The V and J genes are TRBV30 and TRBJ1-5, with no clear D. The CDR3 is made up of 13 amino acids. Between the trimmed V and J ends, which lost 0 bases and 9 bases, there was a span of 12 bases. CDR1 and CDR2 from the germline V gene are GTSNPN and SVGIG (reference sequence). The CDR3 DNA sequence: TGTGCCTGGAGTGTGGGGAGTAGGTTGCCCCAGCATTTT. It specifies CAWSVGSRLPQHF.

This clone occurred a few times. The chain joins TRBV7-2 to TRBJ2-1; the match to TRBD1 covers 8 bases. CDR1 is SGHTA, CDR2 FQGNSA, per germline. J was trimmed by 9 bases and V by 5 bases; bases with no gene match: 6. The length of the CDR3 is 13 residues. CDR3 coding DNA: TGTGCCAGCAGCCGGACAGGGAACGGTGAGCAGTTCTTC. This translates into CASSRTGNGEQFF.

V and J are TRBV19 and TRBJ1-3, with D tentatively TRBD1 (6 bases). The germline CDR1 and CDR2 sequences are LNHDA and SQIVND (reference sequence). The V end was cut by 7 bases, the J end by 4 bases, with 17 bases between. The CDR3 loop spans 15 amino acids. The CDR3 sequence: CASTPSQGSGNTIYF. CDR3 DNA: TGTGCCAGTACCCCATCCCAGGGGTCCGGAAACACCATATATTTT.

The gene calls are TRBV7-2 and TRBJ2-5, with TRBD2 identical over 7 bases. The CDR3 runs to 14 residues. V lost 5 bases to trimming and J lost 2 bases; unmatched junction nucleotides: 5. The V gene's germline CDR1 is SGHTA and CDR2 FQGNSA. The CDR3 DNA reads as TGTGCCAGCAGCCCTTCTAGCGGACAAGAGACCCAGTACTTC. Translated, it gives CASSPSSGQETQYF.

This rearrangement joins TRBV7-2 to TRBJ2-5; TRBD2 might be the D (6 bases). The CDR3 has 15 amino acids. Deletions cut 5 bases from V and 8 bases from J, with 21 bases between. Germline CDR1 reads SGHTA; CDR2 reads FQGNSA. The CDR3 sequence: CASSPGRGRPPTQYF. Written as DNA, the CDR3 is TGTGCCAGCAGCCCCGGACGGGGGAGACCCCCAACCCAGTACTTC.

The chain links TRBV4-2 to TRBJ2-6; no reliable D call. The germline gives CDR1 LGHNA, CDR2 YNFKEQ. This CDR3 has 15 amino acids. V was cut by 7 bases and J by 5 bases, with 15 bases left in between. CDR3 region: CASTPQLPWANVLTF. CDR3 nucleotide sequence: TGTGCCAGCACCCCCCAACTCCCCTGGGCCAACGTCCTGACTTTC.

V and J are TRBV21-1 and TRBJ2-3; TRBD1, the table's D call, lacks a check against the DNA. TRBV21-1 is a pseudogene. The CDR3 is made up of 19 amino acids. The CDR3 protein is CASSISRDRGITSTDTQYF. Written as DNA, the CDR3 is TGTGCCAGCAGCATATCCCGGGACAGGGGGATTACTAGCACAGATACGCAGTATTTT.

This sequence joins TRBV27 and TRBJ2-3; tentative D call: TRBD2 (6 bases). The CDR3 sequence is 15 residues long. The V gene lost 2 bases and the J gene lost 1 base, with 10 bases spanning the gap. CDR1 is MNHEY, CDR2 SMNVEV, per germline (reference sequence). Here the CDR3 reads CASSLAGPRTDTQYF. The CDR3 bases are TGTGCCAGCAGTTTAGCGGGACCCCGCACAGATACGCAGTATTTT.